The next 9 T cell receptor beta chains were all read from a single sample in a study of cytomegalovirus exposure and HLA in healthy donors. Sequencing used immunoSEQ multiplex PCR; TCRdb keeps in-frame clones, though not all of them. The sample has about 130,000 clones, 85% to 90% seen once. Sequenced sample: PBMCs. These receptors were collected from a young woman in good health and CMV-seronegative.

The chain joins TRBV2 to TRBJ2-7; weak D call: TRBD2 (8 bases). V was clipped by 7 bases and J by 4 bases, with 17 bases between them. Germline assignment: CDR1 SNHLY and CDR2 FYNNEI. The CDR3 sequence is 14 residues long. CDR3 sequence: CASTPGGGPYEQYF. DNA for the CDR3: TGTGCCAGCACCCCGGGAGGGGGCCCATACGAGCAGTACTTC.

The V call is TRBV7-2, the J call TRBJ2-7, with 7 positions matching TRBD2. The V gene's germline CDR1 is SGHTA and CDR2 FQGNSA. The CDR3 runs 13 residues. Losses at the gene ends were 3 bases for V and 4 bases for J; bases not matched to a gene: 3. In DNA form, the CDR3 reads TGTGCCAGCAGCTTTACTAGCGCGTACGAGCAGTACTTC. Amino acids: CASSFTSAYEQYF.

The chain uses TRBV10-2 and TRBJ1-2; 9 bases fit TRBD1. Losses at the gene ends were 9 bases for V and 8 bases for J; bases not matched to a gene: 16. CDR1 is WSHSY and CDR2 is SAAADI in the germline V gene. CDR3 size: 15 residues. The CDR3 DNA is TGCGCCAGAAAGAGACAGGGGGAAGGGTCGAGGGGCTACACCTTC. Amino acids: CARKRQGEGSRGYTF.

The J gene is TRBJ2-2, the V gene TRBV28, with 9 bases fitting TRBD2. Germline-derived CDR1 and CDR2 are MDHEN and SYDVKM. Trimming removed 6 bases from V and 5 bases from J; junction bases left unmatched: 10. This CDR3 is built from 16 residues. This CDR3 reads CASRIGLAGLTGELFF. Written as DNA, the CDR3 is TGTGCCAGCAGAATCGGTCTAGCGGGACTTACCGGGGAGCTGTTTTTT.

This rearrangement joins TRBV10-1 to TRBJ2-1; a possible D gene is TRBD1 (6 bases). The germline V gene encodes CDR1 WNHNN and CDR2 SYGVQD (reference sequence). This CDR3 has 14 amino acids. V lost 4 bases and J 7 bases, leaving 14 bases between the germline ends. The CDR3 protein is CASSGWGPVNEQFF. In DNA, the CDR3 is TGCGCCAGCAGTGGCTGGGGGCCGGTTAATGAGCAGTTCTTC.

The chain joins TRBV9 to TRBJ2-7, with D possibly being TRBD2 (5 bases). Germline V gives CDR1 SGDLS, CDR2 YYNGEE. The CDR3 length is 17 residues. Trimming took off 4 bases at V and 2 bases at J, with 22 bases between the two ends. The CDR3: CASSRGMISVPPYEQYF. The CDR3 bases are TGTGCCAGCAGCCGGGGAATGATTAGCGTTCCCCCCTACGAGCAGTACTTC.

The chain is built from TRBV5-4 and TRBJ1-1; D is unresolved. The CDR3 extends over 13 amino acids. With 0 bases removed from V and 0 bases from J, the gap between germline ends came to 3 bases. Germline V CDR1 and CDR2: SGHNT, YYREEE (reference sequence). The CDR3 is CASSLAVNTEAFF. CDR3 nucleotide sequence: TGTGCCAGCAGCTTGGCGGTGAACACTGAAGCTTTCTTT. Filled out from reference TRBV5-4 and TRBJ1-1, the complete variable domain reads ETGVTQSPTHLIKTRGQQVTLRCSSQSGHNTVSWYQQALGQGPQFIFQYYREEENGRGNFPPRFSGLQFPNYSSELNVNALELDDSALYLCASSLAVNTEAFFGQGTRLTVV.

The genes are TRBV11-3 and TRBJ2-6; the D gene is possibly TRBD1 (6 bases). Trimming stripped 5 bases from V and 4 bases from J, with 15 bases between. The CDR3 runs to 16 residues. Germline CDR1 SGHNT, CDR2 YENEEA. The CDR3 loop is CASSAQQGTGANVLTF. CDR3 DNA: TGTGCCAGCAGCGCCCAACAGGGTACCGGGGCCAACGTCCTGACTTTC.

This clone appeared a single time. V gene TRBV4-1 combines with J gene TRBJ2-2; 12 bases fit TRBD2. CDR3 length: 19 amino acids. Trimming at V came to 3 bases and at J to 4 bases, leaving 12 bases not matched to a gene. CDR1 MGHRA and CDR2 YSYEKL come from the germline V gene. The CDR3 coding sequence is TGCGCCAGCAGCCACGCCTCGGGGCTAGCGGGAGGGGTCACCGGGGAGCTGTTTTTT. Protein sequence: CASSHASGLAGGVTGELFF.